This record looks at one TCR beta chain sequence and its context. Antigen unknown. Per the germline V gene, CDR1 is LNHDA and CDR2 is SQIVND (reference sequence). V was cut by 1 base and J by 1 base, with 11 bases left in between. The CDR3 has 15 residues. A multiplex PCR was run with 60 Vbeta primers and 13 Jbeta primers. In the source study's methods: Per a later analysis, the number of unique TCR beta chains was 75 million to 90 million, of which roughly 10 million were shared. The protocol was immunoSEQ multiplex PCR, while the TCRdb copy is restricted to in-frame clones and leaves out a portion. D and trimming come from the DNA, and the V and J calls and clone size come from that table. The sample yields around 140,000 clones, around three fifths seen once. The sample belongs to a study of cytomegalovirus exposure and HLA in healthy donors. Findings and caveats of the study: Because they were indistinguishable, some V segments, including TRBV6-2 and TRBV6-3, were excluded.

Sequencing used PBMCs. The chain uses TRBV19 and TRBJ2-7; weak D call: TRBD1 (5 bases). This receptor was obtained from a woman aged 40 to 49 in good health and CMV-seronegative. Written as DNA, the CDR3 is TGTGCCAGTAGTATAGTTTCAGGGCCATCCTACGAGCAGTACTTC. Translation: CASSIVSGPSYEQYF.